These 3 T cell receptor beta chains were sequenced from one sample in a study of shared clonotypes between healthy human individuals. This table comes from immunoSEQ multiplex PCR, and its TCRdb copy is limited to in-frame clones, with some not included. The sample carries approximately 2.3 million clones, over 85% recorded once. The sample taken for sequencing was naive CD4+ T cells from PBMCs. The subset was: CD45RA+ positively selected. The receptors come from a man between 18 and 29 years old in good health. Some clones in this sample may be carry-over from other donors' samples.

CDR3 bases: TGTGCCAGCAGTTCGGGACAGGGAAGCTCACCCCTCCACTTT. It codes for CASSSGQGSSPLHF. This chain connects TRBV28 to TRBJ1-6; 9 bases line up with TRBD1. The CDR3 covers 14 residues. Trimming removed 4 bases from V and 10 bases from J; junction bases left unmatched: 5. CDR1 MDHEN and CDR2 SYDVKM come from the germline V gene.

J is TRBJ1-2 and V is TRBV18, with TRBD1 identical over 7 bases. The CDR3 totals 15 residues. The trim removed 6 bases at V and 3 bases at J, leaving 10 bases unmatched. Germline V CDR1 and CDR2: KGHSH, LQKENI. In DNA, the CDR3 is TGTGCCAGCTCCCCCACAGGGGACCTCTACTATGGCTACACCTTC. Translating gives CASSPTGDLYYGYTF.

The chain employs TRBV5-1 and TRBJ2-5; TRBD1 aligns across 8 bases. The germline CDR1 and CDR2 sequences are SGHRS and YFSETQ. CDR3 length: 15 residues. After removal of 0 bases from V and 1 base from J, the junction contained 2 bases not matched to a gene. The CDR3 spells CASSLVDRGQETQYF. The CDR3, as DNA: TGCGCCAGCAGCTTGGTTGACAGGGGCCAAGAGACCCAGTACTTC.